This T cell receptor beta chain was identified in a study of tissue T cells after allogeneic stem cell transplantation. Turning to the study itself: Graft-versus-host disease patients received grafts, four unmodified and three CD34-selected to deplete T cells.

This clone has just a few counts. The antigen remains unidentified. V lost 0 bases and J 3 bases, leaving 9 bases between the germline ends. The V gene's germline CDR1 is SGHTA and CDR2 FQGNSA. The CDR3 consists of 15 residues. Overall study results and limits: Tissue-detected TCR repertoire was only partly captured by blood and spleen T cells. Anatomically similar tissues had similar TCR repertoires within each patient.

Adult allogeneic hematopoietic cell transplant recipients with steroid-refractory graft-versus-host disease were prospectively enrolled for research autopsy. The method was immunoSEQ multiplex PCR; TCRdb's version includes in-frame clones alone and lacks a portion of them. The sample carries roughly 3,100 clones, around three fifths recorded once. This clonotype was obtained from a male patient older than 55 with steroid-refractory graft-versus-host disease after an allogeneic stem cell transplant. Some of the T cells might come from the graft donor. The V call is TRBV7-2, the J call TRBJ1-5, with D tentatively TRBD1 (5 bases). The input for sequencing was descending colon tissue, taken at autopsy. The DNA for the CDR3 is TGTGCCAGCAGCTTAGCGCAAGGGACCAATCAGCCCCAGCATTTT. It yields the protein CASSLAQGTNQPQHF.